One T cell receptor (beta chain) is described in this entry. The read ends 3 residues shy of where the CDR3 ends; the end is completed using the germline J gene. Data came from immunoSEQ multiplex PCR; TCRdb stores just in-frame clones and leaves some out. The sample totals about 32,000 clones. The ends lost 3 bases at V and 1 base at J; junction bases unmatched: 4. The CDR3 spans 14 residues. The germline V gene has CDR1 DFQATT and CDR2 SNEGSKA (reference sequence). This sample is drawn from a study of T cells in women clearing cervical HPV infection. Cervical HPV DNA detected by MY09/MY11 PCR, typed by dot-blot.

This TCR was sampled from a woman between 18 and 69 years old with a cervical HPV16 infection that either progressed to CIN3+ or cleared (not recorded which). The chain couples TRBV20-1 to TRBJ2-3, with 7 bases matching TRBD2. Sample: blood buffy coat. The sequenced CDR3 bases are TGCAGTGCTAGGACTAGCCACGGCACAGATACG. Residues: CSARTSHGTDT. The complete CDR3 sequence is CSARTSHGTDTQYF.